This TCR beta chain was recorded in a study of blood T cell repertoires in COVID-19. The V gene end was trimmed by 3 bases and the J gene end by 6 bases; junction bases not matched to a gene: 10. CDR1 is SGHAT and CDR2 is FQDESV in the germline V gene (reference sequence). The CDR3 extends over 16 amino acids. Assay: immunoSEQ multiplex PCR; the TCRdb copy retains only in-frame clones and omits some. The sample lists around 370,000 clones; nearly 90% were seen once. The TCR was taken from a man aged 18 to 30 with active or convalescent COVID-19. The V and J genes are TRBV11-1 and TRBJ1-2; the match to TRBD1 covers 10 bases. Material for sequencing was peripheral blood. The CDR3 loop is CASSFSGTGVQDGYTF. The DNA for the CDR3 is TGTGCCAGCAGCTTCTCCGGGACAGGGGTACAGGATGGCTACACCTTC.